The 28 T cell receptor beta chains given below trace back to one sample, sequenced in a study of early T cells in non-severe SARS-CoV-2 infection. TCRdb redid the calling of the 5' RACE reads with MiXCR, one entry per CDR3 protein. The table lists around 50,000 distinct CDR3 sequences, 5.5% to 6.5% of them singletons. Specimen: whole blood. The source of these receptors is an adult who was a healthcare worker with PCR-confirmed SARS-CoV-2 infection or an uninfected control (not recorded which).

This clonotype is labeled as medium-sized. This chain connects TRBV20-1 to TRBJ2-3, with 8 bases lining up with TRBD2. The CDR3 is 15 amino acids. Germline values: CDR1 DFQATT, CDR2 SNEGSKA (reference sequence). The J segment lost 1 base and the V segment lost 1 base, leaving 4 bases of the junction unmatched. Here the CDR3 DNA reads TGCAGTGCTAGAGGTGTTAGCGGGGGCACAGATACGCAGTATTTT. It specifies CSARGVSGGTDTQYF.

This clonotype was found many times. The chain joins TRBV6-5 to TRBJ2-7; TRBD1 agrees at 9 bases. Unmatched junction bases numbered 16, after V lost 0 bases and J lost 4 bases. Germline V gene data show CDR1 as MNHEY and CDR2 as SVGAGI. This CDR3 is 19 amino acids long. CDR3 in DNA: TGTGCCAGCAGTTACTCCGGAGGACAGGGGTCCATCCAGGTTTACGAGCAGTACTTC. This sequence encodes CASSYSGGQGSIQVYEQYF.

The V gene is TRBV30, the J gene TRBJ2-7; the match to TRBD1 covers 7 bases. The CDR3 is 13 amino acids. Germline CDR1 reads GTSNPN; CDR2 reads SVGIG (reference sequence). V was clipped by 6 bases and J by 2 bases; unmatched bases: 7. Here the CDR3 reads CACKGQTAYEQYF. The DNA for the CDR3 is TGTGCCTGTAAGGGACAGACCGCCTACGAGCAGTACTTC. The entire variable domain, with the rest obtained from reference TRBV30 and TRBJ2-7, is as follows: SQTIHQWPATLVQPVGSPLSLECTVEGTSNPNLYWYRQAAGRGLQLLFYSVGIGQISSEVPQNLSASRPQDRQFILSSKKLLLSDSGFYLCACKGQTAYEQYFGPGTRLTVT.

This clonotype was observed many times. V and J are TRBV4-3 and TRBJ2-2; no clear D gene. This CDR3 has 16 residues. Per the germline V gene, CDR1 is LGHNA and CDR2 is YSLEER. V was cut by 1 base and J by 1 base, with 10 bases left in between. The CDR3 sequence: CASSQAAGMNTGELFF. CDR3 DNA sequence: TGCGCCAGCAGCCAAGCGGCAGGAATGAACACCGGGGAGCTGTTTTTT.

The chain combines TRBV29-1 with TRBJ2-5; 11 bases match TRBD2. The ends lost 7 bases at V and 6 bases at J; junction bases unmatched: 10. The CDR3 consists of 14 residues. Germline values: CDR1 SQVTM, CDR2 ANQGSEA. CDR3 sequence (DNA): TGCAGCGCCGGTAGCGGGAGGGCCGGGAAGACCCAGTACTTC. It translates to CSAGSGRAGKTQYF.

This clonotype was seen at least ten times. V is TRBV24-1 and J is TRBJ2-2; D is possibly TRBD1 or TRBD2 (5 bases each). The CDR3 sequence is 14 residues long. V was clipped by 1 base and J by 5 bases, with 7 bases between them. From germline, CDR1 is KGHDR and CDR2 SFDVKD. The CDR3 coding sequence is TGTGCCACCAGTGATTTTGGGGGTACCGGGGAGCTGTTTTTT. Its protein product is CATSDFGGTGELFF.

This clonotype was recorded at least ten times. The CDR3, as DNA: TGTGCCAGCAGCTTGGCGGGGGGCCGGCAGCCCCAGCATTTT. Translating it yields CASSLAGGRQPQHF. The V call is TRBV5-4, the J call TRBJ1-5, with D tentatively TRBD1 (6 bases). The V and J ends lost 0 bases and 7 bases respectively, with 11 bases between them. Germline V gives CDR1 SGHNT, CDR2 YYREEE (reference sequence). The CDR3 loop spans 14 amino acids.

Many counts were recorded for this clonotype. V usage is TRBV20-1 and J usage is TRBJ1-2; D unresolved. The germline CDR1 and CDR2 sequences are DFQATT and SNEGSKA (reference sequence). The CDR3 runs to 12 residues. Trimming removed 5 bases from V and 8 bases from J, with 15 bases in between. This chain's CDR3 is CSALDRPGGYTF. The CDR3 coding sequence is TGCAGTGCTCTGGACCGTCCGGGGGGCTACACCTTC.

This clonotype was detected many times. This sequence joins TRBV20-1 and TRBJ2-1; 11 bases are a match to TRBD2. The CDR3 spans 17 residues. Per the germline V gene, CDR1 is DFQATT and CDR2 is SNEGSKA (reference sequence). J gave up 2 bases and V 0 bases, and 6 bases lay outside the gene matches. This CDR3 is CSARDPLAGVPYNEQFF. In DNA form, the CDR3 reads TGCAGTGCTAGAGACCCACTAGCGGGAGTCCCCTACAATGAGCAGTTCTTC.

The sample holds many counts of this clonotype. The chain combines TRBV3-1 with TRBJ2-5; TRBD1 is a possible D gene (7 bases). V shed 5 bases and J shed 5 bases, with 18 bases lying between them. This CDR3 contains 15 residues. Germline CDR1 reads LGHDT; CDR2 reads YNNKEL (reference sequence). As DNA, the CDR3 is TGTGCCAGCAGCTCCGGGCAGGGGGACTCGGAGACCCAGTACTTC. It codes for CASSSGQGDSETQYF.

The sample holds a few counts of this clonotype. The J gene is TRBJ2-3, the V gene TRBV6-5, with 8 bases fitting TRBD2. After removal of 6 bases from V and 6 bases from J, the junction contained 17 bases not matched to a gene. Germline assignment: CDR1 MNHEY and CDR2 SVGAGI. This CDR3 has 17 amino acids. The CDR3 region has the DNA TGTGCCAGCAGCCCACCTTCAATCCGGGGGGGCGACGATACGCAGTATTTT. Encoded protein: CASSPPSIRGGDDTQYF.

This chain joins TRBV20-1 and TRBJ2-3; 9 bases match TRBD2. J gave up 1 base and V 0 bases, and 11 bases lay outside the gene matches. The length of the CDR3 is 18 residues. Germline CDR1 reads DFQATT; CDR2 reads SNEGSKA (reference sequence). The CDR3 region is CSARDISGRRAGTDTQYF. CDR3 nucleotide sequence: TGCAGTGCTAGAGATATCAGCGGGAGGAGGGCGGGCACAGATACGCAGTATTTT.

As to this clonotype: It may be a read error: a sequence one base away is much more abundant. This rearrangement joins TRBV6-6 to TRBJ2-3; TRBD1 matches at 10 bases. CDR1 and CDR2 from the germline V gene are MNHNY and SVGAGI (reference sequence). Germline trimming cut 2 bases from V and 5 bases from J; bases unmatched to any gene: 7. The CDR3 sequence is 16 residues long. This CDR3 reads CASSYPGQGYKDTQYF. The CDR3 nucleotides read TGTGCCAGCAGTTACCCGGGACAGGGGTACAAAGATACGCAGTATTTT.

This clonotype was recorded a few times. V gene TRBV12-3 or TRBV12-4 combines with J gene TRBJ1-1; possibly TRBD1 for D (6 bases). The CDR3 consists of 14 residues. V was clipped by 7 bases and J by 1 base, with 13 bases between them. CDR3 coding DNA: TGTGCCAGCACCCCGGGGGGGGCGAACACTGAAGCTTTCTTT. This sequence encodes CASTPGGANTEAFF.

Ten or more counts support this clonotype. The CDR3 here is CSVEGSGTNEKLFF. In DNA, the CDR3 is TGCAGCGTTGAAGGGTCAGGGACTAATGAAAAACTGTTTTTT. The gene calls are TRBV29-1 and TRBJ1-4; tentative D call: TRBD1 (5 bases). Germline-derived CDR1 and CDR2 are SQVTM and ANQGSEA. Trimming removed 1 base from V and 2 bases from J, with 8 bases in between. This CDR3 is 14 amino acids long. Variable domain in full (rest from reference TRBV29-1 and TRBJ1-4): SAVISQKPSRDICQRGTSLTIQCQVDSQVTMMFWYRQQPGQSLTLIATANQGSEATYESGFVIDKFPISRPNLTFSTLTVSNMSPEDSSIYLCSVEGSGTNEKLFFGSGTQLSVL.

Comments on this clonotype: Given a much more abundant clone one base away, this may be a read error. V is TRBV2 and J is TRBJ2-2; tentative D call: TRBD2 (5 bases). The germline V gene encodes CDR1 SNHLY and CDR2 FYNNEI. The CDR3 spans 12 residues. The CDR3 loop is CASWRNTGELIF. CDR3 in DNA: TGTGCCAGCTGGAGGAACACCGGGGAGCTGATTTTT.

This clonotype was seen a handful of times. V usage is TRBV28 and J usage is TRBJ2-2, with D possibly TRBD2 on 5 matching bases. The CDR3 consists of 14 residues. V was cut by 7 bases and J by 0 bases, with 9 bases left in between. Germline V gene data show CDR1 as MDHEN and CDR2 as SYDVKM. CDR3 loop: CASIGRSNTGELFF. In DNA form, the CDR3 reads TGTGCCAGCATTGGGAGATCGAACACCGGGGAGCTGTTTTTT. Drawing the rest from reference TRBV28 and TRBJ2-2, the complete variable domain is DVKVTQSSRYLVKRTGEKVFLECVQDMDHENMFWYRQDPGLGLRLIYFSYDVKMKEKGDIPEGYSVSREKKERFSLILESASTNQTSMYLCASIGRSNTGELFFGEGSRLTVL.

This clonotype was counted at least ten times. This chain joins TRBV7-2 and TRBJ1-2, with D perhaps TRBD1 (5 bases). Germline V gene sequence: CDR1 SGHTA, CDR2 FQGNSA. V gave up 0 bases and J gave up 7 bases, with 15 bases separating them. This CDR3 is 15 amino acids long. The CDR3 loop reads CASSLALSGALGYTF. Written as DNA, the CDR3 is TGTGCCAGCAGCTTAGCGCTGTCTGGGGCGCTTGGCTACACCTTC.

This clonotype was seen only a few times. The J gene is TRBJ2-7, the V gene TRBV15, with D possibly TRBD2 on 5 matching bases. The V end was cut by 0 bases, the J end by 4 bases, with 13 bases between. The CDR3 length is 15 residues. Germline CDR1 LNHNV, CDR2 YYDKDF (reference sequence). CDR3 amino acids: CATSRDRTGVYEQYF. CDR3 nucleotide sequence: TGTGCCACCAGCAGAGACAGAACCGGGGTATACGAGCAGTACTTC.

This clonotype was observed many times. The chain joins TRBV11-2 to TRBJ1-4, with a possible D match to TRBD1 (5 bases). The germline CDR1 and CDR2 sequences are SGHAT and FQNNGV. Trimming took 5 bases from V and 2 from J, leaving 12 bases between them. The CDR3 has 15 residues. The CDR3 DNA sequence: TGTGCCAGCAGCCTGGGGCCCGCGACTAATGAAAAACTGTTTTTT. As protein: CASSLGPATNEKLFF.

This clonotype came up a few times. The chain recombines TRBV30 with TRBJ2-3, with TRBD2 identical over 8 bases. CDR1 and CDR2 from the germline V gene are GTSNPN and SVGIG (reference sequence). Unmatched junction bases numbered 6, after V lost 4 bases and J lost 3 bases. This CDR3 has 14 residues. In nucleotides, the CDR3 is TGTGCCTGGACGGTGAGCGGGGGAACAGATACGCAGTATTTT. Translating it yields CAWTVSGGTDTQYF.

This clonotype was found many times. The V gene is TRBV28, the J gene TRBJ1-1, with D tentatively TRBD1 (6 bases). The CDR3 is 17 residues long. The V end lost 5 bases, the J end lost 1 base, and 20 bases lay between the germline ends. Germline assignment: CDR1 MDHEN and CDR2 SYDVKM. The CDR3 sequence: CASSVPRDTLQNTEAFF. The CDR3 nucleotides are TGTGCCAGCAGTGTCCCCCGGGACACCCTTCAGAACACTGAAGCTTTCTTT.

This clonotype was observed many times. The rearrangement uses TRBV7-2 and TRBJ2-7; D remains ambiguous. The germline V gene encodes CDR1 SGHTA and CDR2 FQGNSA. The V gene lost 4 bases and the J gene lost 1 base, with 5 bases spanning the gap. This CDR3 is built from 12 residues. CDR3 sequence: CASSSHSYEQYF. DNA for the CDR3: TGTGCCAGCAGCTCGCATTCCTACGAGCAGTACTTC.

In its sample, this clonotype was seen many times. The rearrangement joins TRBV20-1 to TRBJ2-7; 7 bases agree with TRBD1. CDR1 is DFQATT, CDR2 SNEGSKA, per germline (reference sequence). This CDR3 has 13 amino acids. V was clipped by 6 bases and J by 2 bases; unmatched bases: 7. This chain's CDR3 is CSALPGTAYEQYF. For the CDR3, the DNA is TGCAGTGCCTTGCCCGGGACAGCCTACGAGCAGTACTTC.

This clonotype was detected ten times or more. The rearrangement joins TRBV11-2 to TRBJ1-6, with TRBD1 identical over 8 bases. Germline V gives CDR1 SGHAT, CDR2 FQNNGV. V shed 6 bases and J 10 bases; nucleotides not matched to a gene: 5. This CDR3 has 13 amino acids. CDR3 protein: CASRTGAHSPLHF. CDR3 nucleotides: TGTGCCAGCAGGACAGGGGCCCACTCACCCCTCCACTTT. The variable domain in full, with the rest retrieved from reference TRBV11-2 and TRBJ1-6, is EAGVAQSPRYKIIEKRQSVAFWCNPISGHATLYWYQQILGQGPKLLIQFQNNGVVDDSQLPKDRFSAERLKGVDSTLKIQPAKLEDSAVYLCASRTGAHSPLHFGNGTRLTVT.

The sample holds a few counts of this clonotype. The chain employs TRBV10-3 and TRBJ2-7; TRBD1 agrees at 7 bases. The germline CDR1 and CDR2 sequences are ENHRY and SYGVKD. The V and J ends lost 6 bases and 5 bases, in that order; junction bases with no gene match: 10. The CDR3 contains 14 residues. The CDR3 here is CAIRQRGRLDEQYF. CDR3 in DNA: TGTGCCATCAGACAGAGGGGGCGACTTGACGAGCAGTACTTC.

This clonotype was seen at least ten times. The chain links TRBV2 to TRBJ2-2, with 9 bases aligning to TRBD2. This CDR3 comprises 15 residues. V was pared by 7 bases and J by 5 bases, with 8 bases of the junction left unmatched. Germline CDR1 and CDR2: SNHLY and FYNNEI. CDR3 DNA: TGTGCCAGCACTGCGGGAGGGATCGGGACCGGGGAGCTGTTTTTT. Protein product: CASTAGGIGTGELFF.

The rearrangement uses TRBV3-1 and TRBJ2-7; TRBD2 agrees at 9 bases. The V and J ends lost 6 bases and 1 base, in that order; junction bases with no gene match: 7. The CDR3 length is 15 residues. CDR1 and CDR2 from the germline V gene are LGHDT and YNNKEL (reference sequence). The CDR3: CASRHLTSGSYEQYF. CDR3 coding DNA: TGTGCCAGCAGACACCTGACTAGCGGATCCTACGAGCAGTACTTC.